The 27 T cell receptor beta chains in this list originate from one sample, sequenced in a study of T cells in Graves' hyperthyroidism and ophthalmopathy. RNA transcripts gave rise to amplified TCR beta CDR3 regions. Using the HTBI primer set, a first-round RT-PCR was run on the TCR CDR3. One entry per CDR3 protein results from TCRdb running MiXCR on the multiplex PCR reads. The data show more than 450,000 distinct CDR3 sequences, about 14% seen once. Sequenced input: blood. The source is a woman in her forties with Graves' hyperthyroidism.

The table lists this clonotype with many counts. The V call is TRBV20-1, the J call TRBJ2-1; 7 positions match TRBD2. The J segment lost 8 bases and the V segment lost 0 bases, leaving 10 bases of the junction unmatched. CDR1 and CDR2 from the germline V gene are DFQATT and SNEGSKA (reference sequence). The CDR3 runs to 15 residues. DNA of the CDR3: TGCAGTGCTAGAGATCCCAGCGGGACCGTGGATGAGCAGTTCTTC. It specifies CSARDPSGTVDEQFF.

There are many counts of this clonotype. The V call is TRBV20-1, the J call TRBJ1-1; D gene uncertain. The CDR3 contains 13 residues. Germline assignment: CDR1 DFQATT and CDR2 SNEGSKA (reference sequence). Trimming removed 2 bases from V and 6 bases from J, with 13 bases in between. This CDR3 is CSARPDYPSEAFF. In DNA, the CDR3 is TGCAGTGCTAGACCGGACTACCCCTCTGAAGCTTTCTTT.

The J gene is TRBJ1-3, the V gene TRBV6-1; D is undetermined. The V end lost 5 bases, the J end lost 0 bases, and 14 bases lay between the germline ends. CDR1 and CDR2 (germline): MNHNS, SASEGT. There are 16 residues in the CDR3. CDR3 bases: TGTGCCAGCAGTAGAAATAGGCACCCCTCTGGAAACACCATATATTTT. Translated, it gives CASSRNRHPSGNTIYF.

This clonotype was seen a few times. The chain is built from TRBV7-9 and TRBJ1-1; D may be TRBD1 (5 bases). The germline gives CDR1 SEHNR, CDR2 FQNEAQ (reference sequence). The CDR3 loop spans 12 amino acids. Trimming took 5 bases from V and 5 from J, leaving 9 bases between them. The CDR3 loop reads CASSAGWTEAFF. The CDR3 nucleotides are TGTGCCAGCAGCGCAGGGTGGACTGAAGCTTTCTTT.

This clonotype was counted between two and nine times. The genes are TRBV7-9 and TRBJ2-5, with 14 bases that match TRBD2. V dropped 5 bases and J dropped 4; count of bases not matched to a gene: 6. The CDR3 extends over 16 amino acids. CDR1 is SEHNR and CDR2 is FQNEAQ in the germline V gene (reference sequence). In DNA form, the CDR3 reads TGTGCCAGCAGCACTACGGGACTAGCGGGAGTAGAGACCCAGTACTTC. Translated: CASSTTGLAGVETQYF.

V usage is TRBV19 and J usage is TRBJ2-7; D possibly corresponds to TRBD1 (5 bases). Per the germline V gene, CDR1 is LNHDA and CDR2 is SQIVND (reference sequence). The CDR3 has 13 residues. V was trimmed by 3 bases and J by 5 bases, leaving 11 bases between them. The CDR3: CASSIRQSDEQYF. CDR3 bases: TGTGCCAGTAGTATTCGACAGTCTGACGAGCAGTACTTC.

This clonotype appeared once. V usage is TRBV12-3 or TRBV12-4 and J usage is TRBJ2-2, with TRBD2 identical over 7 bases. CDR3 length: 15 residues. V dropped 8 bases and J dropped 2; count of bases not matched to a gene: 8. The CDR3 nucleotides are TGTGCCAGCGGGGTGACTAGCTCAAACACCGGGGAGCTGTTTTTT. Translating it yields CASGVTSSNTGELFF.

The sample holds many counts of this clonotype. V gene TRBV28 combines with J gene TRBJ2-7; TRBD1 might be the D (5 bases). Germline assignment: CDR1 MDHEN and CDR2 SYDVKM. This CDR3 has 14 amino acids. Trimming pared 6 bases from V and 1 base from J, leaving 13 bases between. The CDR3 loop is CASSGHRSSYEQYF. The CDR3 region has the DNA TGTGCCAGCAGCGGACACCGGAGTTCCTACGAGCAGTACTTC.

This clonotype was picked up a small number of times. The rearrangement joins TRBV29-1 to TRBJ1-4, with D unresolved. V lost 0 bases and J lost 4, with 9 bases in between. This CDR3 has 14 residues. The germline V gene encodes CDR1 SQVTM and CDR2 ANQGSEA. The CDR3 reads CSVEDTALNEKLFF. CDR3 DNA: TGCAGCGTTGAAGATACGGCGCTTAATGAAAAACTGTTTTTT.

In this sample, this clonotype turned up a few times. The chain links TRBV19 to TRBJ2-1; 10 bases align to TRBD2. CDR1 is LNHDA and CDR2 is SQIVND in the germline V gene (reference sequence). V shed 10 bases, J shed 2 bases, and the junction held 5 bases outside the gene matches. The CDR3 is 14 amino acids. CDR3 amino acids: CATTTSGTYNEQFF. In DNA, the CDR3 is TGTGCCACCACAACTAGCGGGACCTACAATGAGCAGTTCTTC.

This clonotype was seen ten or more times. This sequence joins TRBV3-1 and TRBJ2-7, with D possibly being TRBD2 (7 bases). Germline loops: CDR1 LGHDT, CDR2 YNNKEL (reference sequence). This CDR3 is built from 15 residues. Trimming took 2 bases from V and 6 from J, leaving 17 bases between them. The CDR3: CASSQLNREGSEQYF. The CDR3 nucleotides are TGTGCCAGCAGCCAACTAAACAGGGAGGGTAGCGAGCAGTACTTC.

This chain connects TRBV7-9 to TRBJ2-3; 14 nucleotides align to TRBD2. The CDR3 length is 16 residues. V shed 6 bases and J 7 bases; nucleotides not matched to a gene: 9. Germline CDR1 and CDR2: SEHNR and FQNEAQ (reference sequence). As DNA, the CDR3 is TGTGCCAGCAGGCGTACGGGACTAGCGGGAGAATATACGCAGTATTTT. Amino acids: CASRRTGLAGEYTQYF.

The sample holds a few counts of this clonotype. The chain carries TRBV10-2 and TRBJ2-7; a weak D match, TRBD1 (6 bases). The CDR3 is 14 residues long. Trimming removed 8 bases at V and 1 base at J, with 15 bases between. CDR1 and CDR2 from the germline V gene are WSHSY and SAAADI. CDR3 amino acids: CASLRGKGSYEQYF. The CDR3 nucleotides read TGCGCCAGCCTGAGGGGGAAGGGGTCCTACGAGCAGTACTTC.

This clonotype was recorded at least ten times. The CDR3 DNA follows: TGTGCCAGCAGCCACGAACAGGGACTGGACGGTGAAAAACTGTTTTTT. This translates into CASSHEQGLDGEKLFF. This chain uses TRBV2 with TRBJ1-4, with D perhaps TRBD1 (6 bases). Germline loops: CDR1 SNHLY, CDR2 FYNNEI. The CDR3 contains 16 residues. V shed 6 bases and J shed 7 bases, with 21 bases lying between them.

In its sample, this clonotype was seen many times. This chain joins TRBV7-2 and TRBJ2-3, with 7 bases matching TRBD2. CDR3 size: 16 residues. The trim removed 6 bases at V and 1 base at J, leaving 10 bases unmatched. Per germline, CDR1 SGHTA and CDR2 FQGNSA. CDR3 coding DNA: TGTGCCAGCAGGCCCCCAGCCGCGGGAGGCACAGATACGCAGTATTTT. Translated: CASRPPAAGGTDTQYF. The whole variable domain, remainder taken from reference TRBV7-2 and TRBJ2-3, is GAGVSQSPSNKVTEKGKDVELRCDPISGHTALYWYRQSLGQGLEFLIYFQGNSAPDKSGLPSDRFSAERTGGSVSTLTIQRTQQEDSAVYLCASRPPAAGGTDTQYFGPGTRLTVL.

There are many counts of this clonotype. The chain joins TRBV3-1 to TRBJ2-1; TRBD1 is a possible D gene (6 bases). The germline V gene encodes CDR1 LGHDT and CDR2 YNNKEL (reference sequence). This CDR3 spans 14 amino acids. V was cut by 4 bases and J by 6 bases, with 13 bases left in between. The DNA of the CDR3 is TGTGCCAGCAGCCCCCAGGGGTTCCGCAATGAGCAGTTCTTC. Amino acids: CASSPQGFRNEQFF.

This clonotype was seen more than once but under ten times. The CDR3: CSARTDGETQYF. The CDR3 DNA is TGCAGTGCTCGGACAGATGGAGAGACCCAGTACTTC. The chain recombines TRBV20-1 with TRBJ2-5; TRBD1 is a possible D gene (6 bases). The CDR3 has 12 residues. The V end lost 5 bases, the J end lost 4 bases, and 11 bases lay between the germline ends. Germline V gives CDR1 DFQATT, CDR2 SNEGSKA (reference sequence).

This clonotype was picked up many times. The chain carries TRBV20-1 and TRBJ1-5, with TRBD1 identical over 9 bases. CDR1 is DFQATT, CDR2 SNEGSKA, per germline (reference sequence). The junction had 10 bases not matched to a gene; V was cut back by 3 bases and J by 13 bases. This CDR3 is built from 13 residues. CDR3 residues: CSARGGTGFGQHF. The CDR3 DNA is TGCAGTGCTAGGGGGGGGACAGGGTTCGGTCAGCATTTT.

This clonotype was seen ten or more times. The chain recombines TRBV28 with TRBJ2-3; 10 positions match TRBD2. The CDR3 contains 19 residues. CDR1 is MDHEN and CDR2 is SYDVKM in the germline V gene. V lost 10 bases to trimming and J lost 2 bases; unmatched junction nucleotides: 21. CDR3 amino acids: CAIQPTSGTRGDPTDTQYF. For the CDR3, the DNA is TGTGCCATTCAACCTACTAGCGGGACCCGAGGGGATCCCACAGATACGCAGTATTTT.

This clonotype was detected many times. The chain uses TRBV20-1 and TRBJ2-2; D is perhaps TRBD1 or TRBD2 (5 bases each). The CDR3 sequence is 15 residues long. The V gene's germline CDR1 is DFQATT and CDR2 SNEGSKA (reference sequence). V was clipped by 0 bases and J by 5 bases, with 13 bases between them. The CDR3 coding sequence is TGCAGTGCTAGAGATTTTCAGGGACCAACCGGGGAGCTGTTTTTT. Translating it yields CSARDFQGPTGELFF.

This clonotype was picked up many times. The chain couples TRBV7-3 to TRBJ2-1; D is perhaps TRBD2 (6 bases). V lost 3 bases and J 6 bases, leaving 9 bases between the germline ends. The CDR3 covers 13 residues. Germline V lookup: CDR1 SGHTA, CDR2 FQGTGA. The CDR3 sequence is CASSLGLLNEQFF. The CDR3, as DNA: TGTGCCAGCAGCTTGGGACTCCTCAATGAGCAGTTCTTC.

The sample holds many counts of this clonotype. The J gene is TRBJ2-7, the V gene TRBV5-1; 10 bases match TRBD1. J gave up 6 bases and V 4 bases, and 7 bases lay outside the gene matches. The CDR3 covers 14 residues. Germline assignment: CDR1 SGHRS and CDR2 YFSETQ. The CDR3: CASSPGQGMGEQYF. The CDR3 nucleotides read TGCGCCAGCAGCCCGGGACAGGGGATGGGCGAGCAGTACTTC.

At least ten counts were recorded for this clonotype. The chain combines TRBV7-9 with TRBJ2-1, with TRBD2 identical over 10 bases. The CDR3 sequence is 16 residues long. V lost 4 bases, J lost 9 bases, and 12 bases stayed unmatched. Germline V gene data show CDR1 as SEHNR and CDR2 as FQNEAQ (reference sequence). The CDR3 region is CASSSPGVAGGSEQFF. The CDR3, as DNA: TGTGCCAGCAGCTCCCCGGGTGTAGCGGGAGGTAGTGAGCAGTTCTTC.

This clonotype was detected ten times or more. The CDR3: CASSQEDYKRETQYF. CDR3 nucleotides: TGCGCCAGCAGCCAAGAGGACTACAAGAGAGAGACCCAGTACTTC. V gene TRBV4-1 combines with J gene TRBJ2-5; a weak D match, TRBD2 (6 bases). The V gene lost 0 bases and the J gene lost 4 bases, with 12 bases spanning the gap. CDR1 is MGHRA, CDR2 YSYEKL, per germline. The CDR3 length is 15 residues.

This clonotype came up many times. The gene calls are TRBV28 and TRBJ2-7; TRBD1 matches 7 bases. This CDR3 contains 15 residues. The V gene's germline CDR1 is MDHEN and CDR2 SYDVKM. Trimming cost V 3 bases and J 3 bases; bases outside gene matches: 8. The CDR3 DNA is TGTGCCAGCAGTTTGGGACGGACAGGAAACTACGAGCAGTACTTC. Translation gives CASSLGRTGNYEQYF.

The V call is TRBV20-1, the J call TRBJ2-7; D not certain. Germline loops: CDR1 DFQATT, CDR2 SNEGSKA (reference sequence). The CDR3 has 13 amino acids. The ends were cut back, 3 bases at V and 2 bases at J, with 11 bases in the middle. The CDR3 loop is CSASLVRTYEQYF. The CDR3 DNA reads as TGCAGTGCTAGTTTGGTAAGGACCTACGAGCAGTACTTC.

This clonotype came up a few times. This rearrangement joins TRBV30 to TRBJ1-2, with 7 bases matching TRBD1. The CDR3 is 14 amino acids. Germline V lookup: CDR1 GTSNPN, CDR2 SVGIG (reference sequence). Trimming at V came to 2 bases and at J to 3 bases, leaving 6 bases not matched to a gene. CDR3 sequence: CAWSPGTAYYGYTF. DNA for the CDR3: TGTGCCTGGAGTCCCGGGACAGCCTACTATGGCTACACCTTC.